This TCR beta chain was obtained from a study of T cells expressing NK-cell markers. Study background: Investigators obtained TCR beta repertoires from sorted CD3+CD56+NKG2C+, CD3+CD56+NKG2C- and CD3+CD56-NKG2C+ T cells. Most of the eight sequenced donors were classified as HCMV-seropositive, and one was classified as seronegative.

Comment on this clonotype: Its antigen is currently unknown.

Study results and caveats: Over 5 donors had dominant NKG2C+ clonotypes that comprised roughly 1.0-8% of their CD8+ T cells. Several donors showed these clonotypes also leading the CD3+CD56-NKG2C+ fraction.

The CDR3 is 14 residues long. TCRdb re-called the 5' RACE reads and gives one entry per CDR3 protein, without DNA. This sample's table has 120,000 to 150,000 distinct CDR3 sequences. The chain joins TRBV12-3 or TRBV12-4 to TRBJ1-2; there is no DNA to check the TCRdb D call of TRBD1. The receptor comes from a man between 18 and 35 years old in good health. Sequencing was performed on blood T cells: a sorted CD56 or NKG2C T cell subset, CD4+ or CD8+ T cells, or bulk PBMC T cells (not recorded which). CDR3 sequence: CASSDRGPLFGYTF.